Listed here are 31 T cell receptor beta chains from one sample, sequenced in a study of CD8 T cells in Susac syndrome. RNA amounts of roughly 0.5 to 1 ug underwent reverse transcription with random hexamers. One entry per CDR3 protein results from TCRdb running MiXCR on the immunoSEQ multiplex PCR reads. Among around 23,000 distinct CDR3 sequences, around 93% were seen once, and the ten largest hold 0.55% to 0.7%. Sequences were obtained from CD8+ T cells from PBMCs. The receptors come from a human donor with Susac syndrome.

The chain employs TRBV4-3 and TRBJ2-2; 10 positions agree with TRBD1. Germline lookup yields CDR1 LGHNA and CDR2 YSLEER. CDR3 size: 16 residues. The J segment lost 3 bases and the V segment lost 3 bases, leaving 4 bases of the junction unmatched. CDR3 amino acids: CASSHPGTGDTGELFF. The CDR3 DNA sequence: TGCGCCAGCAGCCACCCCGGGACAGGGGACACCGGGGAGCTGTTTTTT.

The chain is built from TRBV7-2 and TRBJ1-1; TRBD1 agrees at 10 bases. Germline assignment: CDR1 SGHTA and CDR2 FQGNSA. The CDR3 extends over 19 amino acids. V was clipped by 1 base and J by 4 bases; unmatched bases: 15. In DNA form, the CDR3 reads TGTGCCAGCAGCTTAGTAGGGGCCTGGGACAGGGGTTATATCACTGAAGCTTTCTTT. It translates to CASSLVGAWDRGYITEAFF.

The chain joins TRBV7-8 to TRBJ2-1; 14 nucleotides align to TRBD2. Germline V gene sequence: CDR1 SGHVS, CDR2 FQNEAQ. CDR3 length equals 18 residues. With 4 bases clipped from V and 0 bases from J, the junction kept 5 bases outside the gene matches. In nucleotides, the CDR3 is TGTGCCAGCAGCTCGGGACTAGCGGGGGCCAGCTCCTACAATGAGCAGTTCTTC. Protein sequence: CASSSGLAGASSYNEQFF. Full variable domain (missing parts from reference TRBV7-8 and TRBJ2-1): GAGVSQSPRYKVAKRGQDVALRCDPISGHVSLFWYQQALGQGPEFLTYFQNEAQLDKSGLPSDRFFAERPEGSVSTLKIQRTQQEDSAVYLCASSSGLAGASSYNEQFFGPGTRLTVL.

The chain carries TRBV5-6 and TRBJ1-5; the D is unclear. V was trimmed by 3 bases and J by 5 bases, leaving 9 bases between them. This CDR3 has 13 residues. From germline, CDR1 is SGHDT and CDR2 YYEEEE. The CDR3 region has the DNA TGTGCCAGCAGCTGGACCGATCATCAGCCCCAGCATTTT. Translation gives CASSWTDHQPQHF. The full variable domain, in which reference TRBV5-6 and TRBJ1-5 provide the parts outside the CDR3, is DAGVTQSPTHLIKTRGQQVTLRCSPKSGHDTVSWYQQALGQGPQFIFQYYEEEERQRGNFPDRFSGHQFPNYSSELNVNALLLGDSALYLCASSWTDHQPQHFGDGTRLSIL.

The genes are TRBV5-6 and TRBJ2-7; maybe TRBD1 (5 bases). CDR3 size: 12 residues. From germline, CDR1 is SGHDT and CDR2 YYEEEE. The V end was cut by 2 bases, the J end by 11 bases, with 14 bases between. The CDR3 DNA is TGTGCCAGCAGCTTCGTAACAGGTCCCGAGTACTTC. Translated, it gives CASSFVTGPEYF. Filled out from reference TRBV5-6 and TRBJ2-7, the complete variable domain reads DAGVTQSPTHLIKTRGQQVTLRCSPKSGHDTVSWYQQALGQGPQFIFQYYEEEERQRGNFPDRFSGHQFPNYSSELNVNALLLGDSALYLCASSFVTGPEYFGPGTRLTVT.

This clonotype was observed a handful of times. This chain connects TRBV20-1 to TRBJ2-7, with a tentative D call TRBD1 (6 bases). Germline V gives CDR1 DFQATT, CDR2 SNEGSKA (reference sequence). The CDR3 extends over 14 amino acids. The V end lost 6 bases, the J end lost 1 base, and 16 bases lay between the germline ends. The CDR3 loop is CSAWNRDISYEQYF. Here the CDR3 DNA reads TGCAGTGCCTGGAACCGGGACATTTCCTACGAGCAGTACTTC.

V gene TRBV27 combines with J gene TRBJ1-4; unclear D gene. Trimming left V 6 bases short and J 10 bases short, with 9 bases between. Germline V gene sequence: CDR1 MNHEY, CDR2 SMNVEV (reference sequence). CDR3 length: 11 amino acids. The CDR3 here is CASRSQTKLFF. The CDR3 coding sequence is TGTGCCAGCAGAAGCCAAACAAAACTGTTTTTT.

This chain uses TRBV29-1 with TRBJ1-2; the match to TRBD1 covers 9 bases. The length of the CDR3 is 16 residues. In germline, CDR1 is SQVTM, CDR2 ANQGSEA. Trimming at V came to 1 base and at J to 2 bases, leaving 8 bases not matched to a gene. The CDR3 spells CSVEGPQGAPNYGYTF. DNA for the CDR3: TGCAGCGTTGAAGGCCCACAGGGGGCGCCGAACTATGGCTACACCTTC.

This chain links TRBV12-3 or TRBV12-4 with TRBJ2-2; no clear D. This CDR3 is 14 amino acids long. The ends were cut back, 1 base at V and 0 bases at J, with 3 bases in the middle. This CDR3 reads CASSLGSNTGELFF. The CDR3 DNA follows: TGTGCCAGCAGTTTAGGGTCGAACACCGGGGAGCTGTTTTTT.

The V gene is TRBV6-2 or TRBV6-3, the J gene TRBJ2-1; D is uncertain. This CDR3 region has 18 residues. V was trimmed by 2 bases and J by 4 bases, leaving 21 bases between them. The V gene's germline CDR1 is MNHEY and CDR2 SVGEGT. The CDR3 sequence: CASSYPLPGPQWYNEQFF. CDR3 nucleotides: TGTGCCAGCAGTTACCCCCTTCCGGGCCCGCAGTGGTACAATGAGCAGTTCTTC.

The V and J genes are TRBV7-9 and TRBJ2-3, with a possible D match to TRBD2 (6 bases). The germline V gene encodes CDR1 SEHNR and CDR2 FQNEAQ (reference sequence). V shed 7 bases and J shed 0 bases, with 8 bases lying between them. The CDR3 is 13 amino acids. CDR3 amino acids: CASTGVSTDTQYF. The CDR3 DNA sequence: TGTGCCAGCACGGGGGTTAGCACAGATACGCAGTATTTT.

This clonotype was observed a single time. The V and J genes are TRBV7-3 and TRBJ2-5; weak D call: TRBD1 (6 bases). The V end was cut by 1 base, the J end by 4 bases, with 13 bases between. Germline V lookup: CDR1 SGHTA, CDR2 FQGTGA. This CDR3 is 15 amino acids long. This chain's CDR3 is CASSLNPPGVETQYF. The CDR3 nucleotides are TGTGCCAGCAGCTTAAACCCCCCAGGGGTAGAGACCCAGTACTTC.

The CDR3 nucleotides are TGCGCCAGCAGCCAAGAGCCGGGACAGGGCTACGAGCAGTACTTC. Its protein product is CASSQEPGQGYEQYF. J is TRBJ2-7 and V is TRBV4-3; 9 nucleotides agree with TRBD1. This CDR3 comprises 15 residues. Germline loops: CDR1 LGHNA, CDR2 YSLEER. Trimming removed 0 bases from V and 3 bases from J; junction bases left unmatched: 3.

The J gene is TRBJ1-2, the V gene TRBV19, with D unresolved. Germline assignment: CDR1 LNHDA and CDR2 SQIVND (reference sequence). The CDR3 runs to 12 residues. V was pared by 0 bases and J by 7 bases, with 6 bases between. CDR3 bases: TGTGCCAGTAGTATAGATGCGGCTGGCTACACCTTC. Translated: CASSIDAAGYTF.

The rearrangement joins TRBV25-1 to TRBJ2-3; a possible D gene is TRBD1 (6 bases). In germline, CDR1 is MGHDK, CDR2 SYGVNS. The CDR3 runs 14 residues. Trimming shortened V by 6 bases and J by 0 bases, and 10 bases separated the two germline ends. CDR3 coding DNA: TGTGCCAGCAGGGACAGTACCAGCACAGATACGCAGTATTTT. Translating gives CASRDSTSTDTQYF.

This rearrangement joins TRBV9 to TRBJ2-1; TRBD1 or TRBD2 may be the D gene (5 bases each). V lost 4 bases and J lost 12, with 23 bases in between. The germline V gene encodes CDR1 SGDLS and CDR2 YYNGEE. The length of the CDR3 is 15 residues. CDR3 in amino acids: CASSPDRDPAYGQFF. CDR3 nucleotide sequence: TGTGCCAGCAGCCCAGACCGGGACCCCGCTTATGGGCAGTTCTTC. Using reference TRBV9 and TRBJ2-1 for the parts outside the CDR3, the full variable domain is DSGVTQTPKHLITATGQRVTLRCSPRSGDLSVYWYQQSLDQGLQFLIQYYNGEERAKGNILERFSAQQFPDLHSELNLSSLELGDSALYFCASSPDRDPAYGQFFGPGTRLTVL.

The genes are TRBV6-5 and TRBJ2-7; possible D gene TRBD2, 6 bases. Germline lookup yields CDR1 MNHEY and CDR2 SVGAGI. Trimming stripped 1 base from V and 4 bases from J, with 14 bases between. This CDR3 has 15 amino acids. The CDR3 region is CASSYFGSSGYEQYF. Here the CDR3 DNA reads TGTGCCAGCAGTTACTTCGGGAGTTCGGGGTACGAGCAGTACTTC.

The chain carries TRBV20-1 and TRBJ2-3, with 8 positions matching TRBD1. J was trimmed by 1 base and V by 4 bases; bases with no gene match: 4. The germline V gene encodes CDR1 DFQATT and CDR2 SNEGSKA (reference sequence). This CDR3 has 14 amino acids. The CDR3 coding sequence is TGCAGTGCTACCCGGGGACAGGGCACAGATACGCAGTATTTT. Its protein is CSATRGQGTDTQYF.

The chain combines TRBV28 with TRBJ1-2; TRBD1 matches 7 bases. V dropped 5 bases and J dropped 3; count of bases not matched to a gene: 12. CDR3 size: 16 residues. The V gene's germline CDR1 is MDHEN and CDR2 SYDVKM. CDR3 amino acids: CASSHPDRKRDYGYTF. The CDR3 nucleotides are TGTGCCAGCAGTCACCCGGACAGGAAAAGAGACTATGGCTACACCTTC.

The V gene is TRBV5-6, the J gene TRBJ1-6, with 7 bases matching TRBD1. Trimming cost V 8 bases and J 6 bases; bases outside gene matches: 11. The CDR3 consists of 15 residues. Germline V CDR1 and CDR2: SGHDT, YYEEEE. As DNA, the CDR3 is TGTGCCAGTAGCCCCGTGAGGGGGCCTAATTCACCCCTCCACTTT. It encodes CASSPVRGPNSPLHF.

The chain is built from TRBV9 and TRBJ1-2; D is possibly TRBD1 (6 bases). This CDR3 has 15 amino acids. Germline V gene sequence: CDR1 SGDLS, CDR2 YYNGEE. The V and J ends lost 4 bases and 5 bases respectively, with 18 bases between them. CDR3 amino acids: CASSSEDSTMYGYTF. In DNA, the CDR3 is TGTGCCAGCAGCAGTGAGGACAGTACCATGTATGGCTACACCTTC.

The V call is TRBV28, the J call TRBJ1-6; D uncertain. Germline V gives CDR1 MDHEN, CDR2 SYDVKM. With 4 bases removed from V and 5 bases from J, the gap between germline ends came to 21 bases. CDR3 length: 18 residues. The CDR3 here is CASSSFSRAPTHNSPLHF. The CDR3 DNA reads TGTGCCAGCAGTTCCTTTTCCCGGGCCCCTACCCATAATTCACCCCTCCACTTT.

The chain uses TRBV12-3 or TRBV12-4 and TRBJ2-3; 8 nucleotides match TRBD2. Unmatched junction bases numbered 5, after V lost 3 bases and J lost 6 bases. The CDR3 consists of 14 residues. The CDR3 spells CASSLGLDKDTQYF. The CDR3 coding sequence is TGTGCCAGCAGTTTGGGACTAGATAAGGATACGCAGTATTTT.

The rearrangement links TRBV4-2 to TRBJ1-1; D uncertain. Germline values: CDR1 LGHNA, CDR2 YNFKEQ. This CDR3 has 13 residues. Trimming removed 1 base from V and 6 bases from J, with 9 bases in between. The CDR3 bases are TGTGCCAGCAGCCAAGGGTGGGCCGCTGAAGCTTTCTTT. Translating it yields CASSQGWAAEAFF.

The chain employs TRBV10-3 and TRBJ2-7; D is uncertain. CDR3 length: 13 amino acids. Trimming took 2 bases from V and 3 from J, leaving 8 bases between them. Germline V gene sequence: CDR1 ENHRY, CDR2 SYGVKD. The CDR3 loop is CAISERTYYEQYF. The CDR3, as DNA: TGTGCCATCAGTGAGAGGACCTACTACGAGCAGTACTTC.

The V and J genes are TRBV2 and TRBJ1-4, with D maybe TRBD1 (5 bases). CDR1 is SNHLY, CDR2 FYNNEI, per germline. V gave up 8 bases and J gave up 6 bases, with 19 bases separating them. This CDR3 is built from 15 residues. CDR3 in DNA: TGTGCCAGCCATGGGGTGGTACAGGCCTATGAAAAACTGTTTTTT. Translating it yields CASHGVVQAYEKLFF.

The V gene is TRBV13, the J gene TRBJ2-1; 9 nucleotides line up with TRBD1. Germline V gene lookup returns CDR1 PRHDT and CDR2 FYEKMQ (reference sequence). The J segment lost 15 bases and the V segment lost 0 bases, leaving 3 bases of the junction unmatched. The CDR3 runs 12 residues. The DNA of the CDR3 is TGTGCCAGCAGCTTAGGACAGGGGGCGCGGTTCTTC. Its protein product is CASSLGQGARFF.

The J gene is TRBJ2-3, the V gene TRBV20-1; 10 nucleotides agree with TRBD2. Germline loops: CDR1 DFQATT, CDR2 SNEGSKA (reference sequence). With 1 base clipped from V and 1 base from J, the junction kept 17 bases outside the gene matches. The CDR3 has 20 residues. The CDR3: CSARGVSNSGGPLGTDTQYF. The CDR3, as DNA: TGCAGTGCTAGAGGAGTTAGTAATAGCGGGGGGCCATTAGGCACAGATACGCAGTATTTT.

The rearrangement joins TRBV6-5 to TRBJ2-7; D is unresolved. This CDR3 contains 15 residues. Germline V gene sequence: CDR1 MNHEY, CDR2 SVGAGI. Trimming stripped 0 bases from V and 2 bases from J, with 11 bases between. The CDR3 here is CASSYSPRAAYEQYF. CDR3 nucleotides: TGTGCCAGCAGTTACTCGCCCCGGGCGGCCTACGAGCAGTACTTC.

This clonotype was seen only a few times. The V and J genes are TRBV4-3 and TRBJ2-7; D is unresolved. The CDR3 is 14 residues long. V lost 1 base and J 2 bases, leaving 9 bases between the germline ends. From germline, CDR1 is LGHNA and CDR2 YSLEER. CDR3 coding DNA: TGCGCCAGCAGCCAAGGTCTGGGAACCTACGAGCAGTACTTC. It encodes CASSQGLGTYEQYF.

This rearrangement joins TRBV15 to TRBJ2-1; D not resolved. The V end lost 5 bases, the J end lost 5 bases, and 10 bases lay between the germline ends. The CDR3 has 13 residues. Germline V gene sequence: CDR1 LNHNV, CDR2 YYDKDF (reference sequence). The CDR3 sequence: CATSDKLNNEQFF. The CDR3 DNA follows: TGTGCCACCAGCGATAAGTTAAACAATGAGCAGTTCTTC.